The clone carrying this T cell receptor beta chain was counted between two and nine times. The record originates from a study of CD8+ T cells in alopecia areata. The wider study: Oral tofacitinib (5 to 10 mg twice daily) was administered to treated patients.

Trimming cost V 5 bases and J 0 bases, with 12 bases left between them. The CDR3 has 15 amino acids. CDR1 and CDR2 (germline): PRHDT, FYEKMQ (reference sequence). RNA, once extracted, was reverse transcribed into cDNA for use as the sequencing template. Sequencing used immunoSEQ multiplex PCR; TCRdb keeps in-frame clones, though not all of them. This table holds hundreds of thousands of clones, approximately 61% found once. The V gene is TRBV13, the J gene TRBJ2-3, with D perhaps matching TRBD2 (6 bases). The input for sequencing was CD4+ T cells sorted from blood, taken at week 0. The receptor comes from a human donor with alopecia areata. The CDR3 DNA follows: TGTGCCAGCAGCCCCCGGGACTCAAGCACAGATACGCAGTATTTT. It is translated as CASSPRDSSTDTQYF.